This T cell receptor beta chain was sequenced in a study of blood T cell repertoires in COVID-19. As originally analysed: Using reference gene primer amplification, nucleated cell counts were estimated. Using immunoSEQ multiplex PCR, the repertoire was profiled, and TCRdb retains in-frame clones only, with some absent. The V and J calls and clone size were taken over from that table, and D and trimming were inferred from the DNA. The sample carries 450,000 to 500,000 clones, approximately 83% recorded once. The CDR3 loop spans 16 amino acids. V lost 4 bases to trimming and J lost 0 bases; unmatched junction nucleotides: 6. Germline CDR1 SGHDT, CDR2 YYEEEE.

The chain joins TRBV5-6 to TRBJ2-5; TRBD2 aligns across 10 bases. This receptor was obtained from a human donor in a cohort sampled during active COVID-19. Material for sequencing was peripheral blood. The CDR3 DNA is TGTGCCAGCAGCCCACGGACTAGCGGATACCAAGAGACCCAGTACTTC. As protein: CASSPRTSGYQETQYF.